This TCR beta chain was recorded in a study of cytomegalovirus exposure and HLA in healthy donors. General observations from the study: An apparent linkage of common viral pathogens to several of the most significant clusters emerged in a later analysis. Earlier results showed most TCR beta V segments being productive about 87% or about 30% of the time. In vitro work confirmed that a few CMV-associated chains recognize CMV antigens.

Germline CDR1 is SGHVS and CDR2 is FNYEAQ. V shed 1 base and J shed 1 base, with 10 bases lying between them. This CDR3 has 15 residues. The PCR ran on 60 Vbeta and 13 Jbeta primers. Under the authors' procedure: The authors later counted about 80 million unique TCR beta chains, 9.5 million to 11 million of them shared. Sequenced by immunoSEQ multiplex PCR; TCRdb stores in-frame clones only, minus some. The V and J calls and clone size are taken from that table; D and trimming were inferred from the DNA. The profile shows 150,000 to 200,000 clones, approximately 83% of them singletons. A word on this clone: The antigen remains unidentified.

Sequencing input: PBMCs. The genes are TRBV7-6 and TRBJ2-5; tentative D call: TRBD2 (5 bases). This receptor was obtained from a man aged 18 to 35 in good health and CMV-seropositive. The CDR3 here is CASSLVAAAQETQYF. In DNA form, the CDR3 reads TGTGCCAGCAGCTTAGTGGCAGCGGCCCAAGAGACCCAGTACTTC.